The 2 T cell receptor beta chains in this list originate from one sample, sequenced in a study of T cells in Graves' hyperthyroidism and ophthalmopathy. Amplification of TCR beta CDR3 regions was performed using RNA transcripts as template. Researchers ran a first-round RT-PCR on the TCR CDR3 using the HTBI primer set. One entry per CDR3 protein, called by TCRdb with MiXCR from the multiplex PCR reads. Of about 710,000 distinct CDR3 sequences listed, 15% to 20% are singletons. Sequencing used blood. The receptors stem from a man between 18 and 35 years old with Graves' hyperthyroidism.

The chain has TRBV29-1 and TRBJ2-1; D may correspond to TRBD1 or TRBD2 (5 bases each). Trimming removed 4 bases from V and 2 bases from J, with 18 bases in between. The CDR3 consists of 16 residues. Germline V gene lookup returns CDR1 SQVTM and CDR2 ANQGSEA. CDR3 bases: TGCAGCGTTGCCCGGGAAACACAGGACGCCTACAATGAGCAGTTCTTC. Protein: CSVARETQDAYNEQFF.

This clonotype was found many times. The V gene is TRBV29-1, the J gene TRBJ2-1, with D possibly matching TRBD2 (5 bases). CDR1 is SQVTM and CDR2 is ANQGSEA in the germline V gene. V gave up 0 bases and J gave up 9 bases, with 21 bases separating them. The CDR3 runs to 16 residues. The CDR3 protein is CSVEDLRASGRSEQFF. The CDR3 DNA sequence: TGCAGCGTTGAAGACCTTAGGGCTAGTGGGAGAAGTGAGCAGTTCTTC.